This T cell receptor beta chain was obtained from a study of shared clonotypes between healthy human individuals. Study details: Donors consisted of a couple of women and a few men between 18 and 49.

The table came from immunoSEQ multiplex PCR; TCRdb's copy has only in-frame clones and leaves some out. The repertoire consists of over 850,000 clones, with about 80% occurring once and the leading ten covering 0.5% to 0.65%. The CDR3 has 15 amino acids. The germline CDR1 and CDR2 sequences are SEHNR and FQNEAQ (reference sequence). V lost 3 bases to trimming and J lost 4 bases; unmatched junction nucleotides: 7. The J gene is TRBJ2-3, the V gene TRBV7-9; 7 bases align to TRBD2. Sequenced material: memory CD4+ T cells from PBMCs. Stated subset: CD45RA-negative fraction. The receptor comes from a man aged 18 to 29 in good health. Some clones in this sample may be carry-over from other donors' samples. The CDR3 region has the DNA TGTGCCAGCAGCTTCGGAGGGAGGGCCCCAGATACGCAGTATTTT. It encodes CASSFGGRAPDTQYF.